A selection of T cell receptor beta chains follows, all from one sample in a study of T cells after yellow fever vaccination. From the 5' RACE reads, TCRdb called clonotypes with MiXCR, one entry per CDR3 protein. The sample has 200,000 to 300,000 distinct CDR3 sequences, 6% to 8% seen once. The material was CD4+ T cells sorted from PBMCs, obtained on the day of the yellow fever booster vaccination. These receptors were collected from a man younger than 40 who received the YFV17D yellow fever vaccine. Each CDR3 is given with its conserved first and last residue. The D gene is left open where the match is weak. Size values are once, few and many counts, or a class for expanded clones, and some rows have none.

size	V	D	J	CDR3	DNA
.	TRBV2	.	TRBJ2-7	CASRSEGGPYEQYF	TGTGCCAGCAGGTCAGAGGGGGGTCCCTACGAGCAGTACTTC
many	TRBV20-1	.	TRBJ2-5	CSARAGAQIGETQYF	TGCAGTGCGCGAGCAGGGGCGCAAATCGGGGAGACCCAGTACTTC
.	TRBV5-6	.	TRBJ2-3	CASSDGTSKDTQYF	TGTGCCAGCAGCGACGGGACTTCCAAAGATACGCAGTATTTT
.	TRBV29-1	.	TRBJ2-1	CSVDSSYNEQFF	TGCAGCGTTGACAGCTCCTACAATGAGCAGTTCTTC
.	TRBV7-6	TRBD1	TRBJ2-7	CASSSGQPLSEQYF	TGTGCCAGCAGCTCGGGACAGCCCTTGAGCGAGCAGTACTTC
.	TRBV24-1	TRBD2	TRBJ2-3	CATSQWMTSGSPTDTQYF	TGTGCCACCAGCCAGTGGATGACTAGCGGGAGTCCCACAGATACGCAGTATTTT
few	TRBV12-3/TRBV12-4	TRBD2	TRBJ2-2	CASSFDGRGGELFF	TGTGCCAGCAGTTTTGACGGGAGGGGCGGGGAGCTGTTTTTT
.	TRBV20-1	.	TRBJ2-7	CSARGLLPHEQYF	TGCAGTGCTAGAGGTCTCCTGCCCCACGAGCAGTACTTC
many	TRBV20-1	TRBD2	TRBJ2-5	CSARKRSGDQETQYF	TGCAGTGCTAGGAAACGAAGCGGGGATCAAGAGACCCAGTACTTC
.	TRBV29-1	TRBD1	TRBJ2-7	CSVAKDRGPYEQYF	TGCAGCGTTGCCAAGGACAGGGGGCCCTACGAGCAGTACTTC
many	TRBV6-5	.	TRBJ2-2	CASSYRGWFEPLARSTGELFF	TGTGCCAGCAGTTATAGGGGATGGTTCGAGCCACTAGCTCGTTCCACCGGGGAGCTGTTTTTT
many	TRBV12-3/TRBV12-4	TRBD2	TRBJ2-7	CASSLGTSGKYEQYF	TGTGCCAGCAGCCTGGGGACTAGCGGTAAATACGAGCAGTACTTC
many	TRBV6-2/TRBV6-3	TRBD1	TRBJ2-5	CASSYTGTGAQRTQYF	TGTGCCAGCAGTTATACCGGGACAGGCGCCCAGAGGACCCAGTACTTC
few	TRBV7-2	.	TRBJ2-7	CASSLTQNFFHEQYF	TGTGCCAGCAGCTTAACACAGAATTTCTTCCACGAGCAGTACTTC
few	TRBV7-2	.	TRBJ2-1	CASSLSFGNHNEQFF	TGTGCCAGCAGCTTATCCTTCGGGAACCACAATGAGCAGTTCTTC
few	TRBV6-5	TRBD2	TRBJ2-2	CASSYSYSGRGTGELFF	TGTGCCAGCAGTTACTCTTATAGCGGGAGGGGTACCGGGGAGCTGTTTTTT
.	TRBV20-1	TRBD1	TRBJ2-7	CSAGTGTGLEGQYF	TGCAGTGCCGGAACCGGGACAGGGCTTGAAGGGCAGTACTTC
.	TRBV4-3	.	TRBJ1-3	CVSSQERSGNTIYF	TGCGTCAGCAGCCAAGAGAGATCTGGAAACACCATATATTTT
.	TRBV20-1	TRBD1	TRBJ2-2	CSAPDRGAGELFF	TGCAGTGCCCCGGACAGGGGCGCCGGGGAGCTGTTTTTT
.	TRBV25-1	.	TRBJ2-2	CASSDPRANTGELFF	TGTGCCAGCAGTGACCCCAGGGCGAACACCGGGGAGCTGTTTTTT
many	TRBV20-1	.	TRBJ2-3	CSARPKTSTDTQYF	TGCAGTGCTAGACCGAAGACTAGCACAGATACGCAGTATTTT
few	TRBV29-1	.	TRBJ2-7	CSVAGGGEQYF	TGCAGCGTTGCGGGTGGGGGGGAGCAGTACTTC
.	TRBV6-2/TRBV6-3	.	TRBJ2-7	CASSYSLTGEQYF	TGTGCCAGCAGTTACTCCTTGACGGGCGAGCAGTACTTC
few	TRBV5-4	.	TRBJ2-2	CASSLAKNRNTGELFF	TGTGCCAGCAGCTTGGCCAAGAATCGGAACACCGGGGAGCTGTTTTTT
many	TRBV7-9	.	TRBJ1-1	CASSSLGTEAFF	TGTGCCAGCAGCTCCTTGGGCACTGAAGCTTTCTTT
many	TRBV9	.	TRBJ1-1	CASSTQISTEAFF	TGTGCCAGCAGCACACAAATTTCCACTGAAGCTTTCTTT
many	TRBV6-1	TRBD2	TRBJ2-3	CASRLAGFTDTQYF	TGTGCCAGTCGACTAGCGGGATTCACAGATACGCAGTATTTT
.	TRBV30	TRBD2	TRBJ2-1	CAWSGTSGSSYNEQFF	TGTGCCTGGAGCGGGACTAGCGGGAGCTCCTACAATGAGCAGTTCTTC
few	TRBV12-3/TRBV12-4	.	TRBJ1-2	CASSFQGSNGYTF	TGTGCCAGCAGTTTTCAGGGATCGAATGGCTACACCTTC
few	TRBV7-2	.	TRBJ2-4	CASSFPLRSKNIQYF	TGTGCCAGCAGCTTCCCGCTGCGATCCAAAAACATTCAGTACTTC
.	TRBV24-1	TRBD2	TRBJ2-1	CATSDNKGLAGADEQFF	TGTGCCACCAGTGACAATAAGGGACTAGCGGGAGCCGATGAGCAGTTCTTC
many	TRBV7-9	.	TRBJ2-5	CASSPPLRLGETQYF	TGTGCCAGCAGCCCCCCTCTACGGCTAGGAGAGACCCAGTACTTC
few	TRBV7-9	.	TRBJ1-2	CASSPGTHYGYTF	TGTGCCAGCAGCCCCGGGACACACTATGGCTACACCTTC
few	TRBV7-2	TRBD1	TRBJ2-1	CASSSTGGWNNEQFF	TGTGCCAGCAGCTCCACAGGGGGGTGGAACAATGAGCAGTTCTTC
many	TRBV30	.	TRBJ2-3	CAWATLTDTQYF	TGTGCCTGGGCCACGTTGACGGATACGCAGTATTTT
few	TRBV23-1	.	TRBJ2-7	CASSHREKEGEQYF	TGCGCCAGCAGTCACCGCGAGAAGGAGGGCGAGCAGTACTTC
.	TRBV5-1	.	TRBJ2-2	CASSLRTENTGELFF	TGCGCCAGCAGCTTAAGGACGGAGAACACCGGGGAGCTGTTTTTT
many	TRBV29-1	.	TRBJ2-7	CSVGGRSSYEQYF	TGCAGCGTTGGGGGCCGAAGCTCCTACGAGCAGTACTTC
few	TRBV7-2	TRBD2	TRBJ2-3	CASGGSGRALDTQYF	TGTGCCAGCGGGGGGAGCGGGAGGGCCTTGGATACGCAGTATTTT
many	TRBV5-6	.	TRBJ2-3	CASSISGADTQYF	TGTGCCAGCAGCATATCGGGGGCAGATACGCAGTATTTT
many	TRBV7-9	.	TRBJ2-1	CASSIDSKGSNEQFF	TGTGCCAGCAGCATAGACTCGAAGGGCTCCAATGAGCAGTTCTTC
.	TRBV5-1	.	TRBJ2-7	CASSLGVESSYEQYF	TGCGCCAGCAGCTTGGGTGTCGAGAGCTCCTACGAGCAGTACTTC
few	TRBV6-1	.	TRBJ2-3	CASGRGGLTDTQYF	TGTGCCAGCGGGCGCGGCGGACTCACAGATACGCAGTATTTT
.	TRBV5-1	.	TRBJ2-1	CASSPDGSSYDEQFF	TGCGCCAGCAGCCCGGACGGCAGCTCCTACGATGAGCAGTTCTTC
few	TRBV30	TRBD2	TRBJ2-1	CAWSLQGLAGGIGEQFF	TGTGCCTGGAGTCTTCAAGGACTAGCGGGAGGAATCGGCGAGCAGTTCTTC
.	TRBV7-2	TRBD2	TRBJ2-1	CASSLVSGRVSNEQFF	TGTGCCAGCAGCTTAGTTAGCGGGAGGGTTAGTAATGAGCAGTTCTTC
few	TRBV5-1	.	TRBJ2-7	CASSFTQQGGEQYF	TGCGCCAGCAGCTTTACCCAACAGGGAGGGGAGCAGTACTTC
many	TRBV25-1	.	TRBJ2-7	CASSERLGSYEQYF	TGTGCCAGCAGTGAACGACTGGGCTCCTACGAGCAGTACTTC